The 2 T cell receptor beta chains below come from one sample, sequenced in a study of tumor-infiltrating lymphocytes in primary liver carcinoma (dated by TCRdb to about 2017). Sequenced on an Illumina HiSeq 2500. Using a constant-region primer and ProtoScript II reverse transcriptase, TCRbeta-specific cDNA was reverse-transcribed from 500 to 650 ng total RNA. Three nested multiplex PCR rounds, following a slightly modified ARM-PCR procedure, were used to build the TCRbeta libraries. The first two PCR rounds used multiplex TRBV1-TRBV30 forward primers with a Cbeta reverse primer, each for approximately 11 cycles. TCRdb reworked the public reads: Q25 trimming with fastp, MiXCR clone assembly, productive beta chains retained. Each CDR3 protein gets just one entry, which takes the most common genes and DNA from the rows behind it. Present in this sample are about 120,000 distinct CDR3 sequences, around 70% of which were seen just once. Over 8% of the sample lies in the top ten.

Without any cell sorting, total RNA and DNA were co-extracted from about 20-30 mg of bulk tissue using the AllPrep DNA/RNA mini kit. The sequenced sample consisted of tumor-adjacent normal liver tissue. All receptors come from a woman in her fifties or sixties with primary liver carcinoma and hepatitis B virus infection.

This chain joins TRBV6-1 and TRBJ2-3; 8 positions match TRBD2. J was trimmed by 7 bases and V by 10 bases; bases with no gene match: 7. Germline lookup yields CDR1 MNHNS and CDR2 SASEGT. The CDR3 spans 12 residues. The CDR3 loop is CAIGRVTYTQYF. In nucleotides, the CDR3 is TGTGCCATCGGGAGGGTGACATATACGCAGTATTTT.

The count of this clonotype is one. Because the CDR3 is missing its conserved closing phenylalanine or tryptophan, this is likely a read error. The J gene is TRBJ2-1, the V gene TRBV12-3 or TRBV12-4; D might be TRBD2 (5 bases). The CDR3 length is 14 residues. The CDR3 protein is CASSLLVALDEQFL. The CDR3 DNA follows: TGTGCCAGTAGTTTACTAGTGGCCCTTGATGAGCAGTTCCTC.